This T cell receptor beta chain originates from a study of monozygotic twins with inflammatory bowel disease. Notes on the study in general: Different T cell subtypes could not be distinguished.

About this clonotype: What it binds is not known.

The CDR3 extends over 15 amino acids. Germline loops: CDR1 SGHRS, CDR2 YFSETQ. After skipping T cell sorting, the authors isolated total RNA from whole blood. TCRdb processed the 5' RACE reads again and assigns one entry to each CDR3 protein, with no DNA. Recorded for this sample: 330,000 or so distinct CDR3 sequences. The chain joins TRBV5-1 to TRBJ2-2; lacking DNA, the TRBD2 call made by TCRdb goes unchecked. The sequenced sample consisted of blood. The sequence was collected from a human donor with ulcerative colitis or Crohn's disease, or a healthy co-twin of an affected twin (not recorded which). The CDR3 is CASSLGAGNTGELFF.